The 17 T cell receptor beta chains listed next were all sequenced from one sample in a study of cytomegalovirus exposure and HLA in healthy donors. Primers for the PCR totalled 60 Vbeta and 13 Jbeta. Clones were read by immunoSEQ multiplex PCR, and TCRdb kept only the in-frame ones, dropping some. Of about 76,000 clones listed, under 85% are singletons. The sequencing input was PBMCs. The receptors were sampled from a woman between 40 and 55 years old in good health and CMV-seropositive.

The V gene is TRBV5-1, the J gene TRBJ1-6, with TRBD1 matching over 7 bases. Germline assignment: CDR1 SGHRS and CDR2 YFSETQ. CDR3 length: 14 residues. V dropped 0 bases and J dropped 7; count of bases not matched to a gene: 1. CDR3 sequence reads: CASSLETGNSPLHF. The CDR3 nucleotides read TGCGCCAGCAGCTTGGAGACAGGGAATTCACCCCTCCACTTT. Complete variable domain (other parts from reference TRBV5-1 and TRBJ1-6): KAGVTQTPRYLIKTRGQQVTLSCSPISGHRSVSWYQQTPGQGLQFLFEYFSETQRNKGNFPGRFSGRQFSNSRSEMNVSTLELGDSALYLCASSLETGNSPLHFGNGTRLTVT.

The chain is built from TRBV19 and TRBJ2-2, with 7 nucleotides matching TRBD2. Germline CDR1 and CDR2: LNHDA and SQIVND (reference sequence). Trimming cost V 3 bases and J 6 bases; bases outside gene matches: 7. CDR3 length: 15 amino acids. In DNA form, the CDR3 reads TGTGCCAGTAGTATGAGCGGGGTCCCCGCCGGGGAGCTGTTTTTT. Residues: CASSMSGVPAGELFF.

The rearrangement links TRBV6-5 to TRBJ1-1, with D possibly TRBD1 on 5 matching bases. Trimming removed 5 bases from V and 4 bases from J, with 14 bases in between. Germline CDR1 and CDR2: MNHEY and SVGAGI. There are 14 residues in the CDR3. CDR3 sequence (DNA): TGTGCCAGCAGTGGGGACTTTACTCTCACTGAAGCTTTCTTT. Encoded protein: CASSGDFTLTEAFF.

The chain joins TRBV4-3 to TRBJ1-2; 7 nucleotides match TRBD1. The CDR3 length is 13 residues. Germline-derived CDR1 and CDR2 are LGHNA and YSLEER. V shed 4 bases, J shed 4 bases, and the junction held 3 bases outside the gene matches. For the CDR3, the DNA is TGCGCCAGCAGCCGGACAGGAGTCTATGGCTACACCTTC. Encoded protein: CASSRTGVYGYTF.

CDR3 sequence (DNA): TGTGCCAGCAGTGAAGCGCGACAGTTCCCCTACGAGCAGTACTTC. It encodes CASSEARQFPYEQYF. The chain has TRBV6-1 and TRBJ2-7, with D tentatively TRBD1 (5 bases). CDR1 MNHNS and CDR2 SASEGT come from the germline V gene. V was shortened by 0 bases and J by 2 bases, with 11 bases between the two germline ends. The CDR3 contains 15 residues.

The sample holds a few counts of this clone. The chain combines TRBV6-5 with TRBJ2-2; D is unclear. The V gene lost 7 bases and the J gene lost 1 base, with 10 bases spanning the gap. Germline V gives CDR1 MNHEY, CDR2 SVGAGI. CDR3 length equals 14 residues. The CDR3 is CASTLEENTGELFF. The CDR3 nucleotides are TGTGCCAGCACCCTCGAGGAGAACACCGGGGAGCTGTTTTTT.

This clone was recorded a few times. J is TRBJ2-5 and V is TRBV10-2; D might be TRBD2 (5 bases). Trimming shortened V by 7 bases and J by 7 bases, and 19 bases separated the two germline ends. Germline lookup yields CDR1 WSHSY and CDR2 SAAADI. The CDR3 contains 14 residues. CDR3 bases: TGCGCCAGCATCCCTGGACTGGGGTCAAGGACCCAGTACTTC. It is translated as CASIPGLGSRTQYF.

The chain couples TRBV28 to TRBJ2-5, with TRBD2 matching 14 bases. The V gene's germline CDR1 is MDHEN and CDR2 SYDVKM. The CDR3 spans 17 residues. V shed 5 bases, J shed 4 bases, and the junction held 9 bases outside the gene matches. The CDR3 bases are TGTGCCAGCAGTAACGCCCTTGGGACTAGCGGGGGAGAGACCCAGTACTTC. It encodes CASSNALGTSGGETQYF.

The chain has TRBV7-2 and TRBJ2-5; 12 bases line up with TRBD2. In germline, CDR1 is SGHTA, CDR2 FQGNSA. V was pared by 5 bases and J by 4 bases, with 5 bases of the junction left unmatched. CDR3 length equals 15 residues. The CDR3 is CASSIGLAGTETQYF. DNA of the CDR3: TGTGCCAGCAGCATCGGACTAGCGGGGACAGAGACCCAGTACTTC. Based on the CDR3 plus reference TRBV7-2 and TRBJ2-5, the full variable domain is GAGVSQSPSNKVTEKGKDVELRCDPISGHTALYWYRQSLGQGLEFLIYFQGNSAPDKSGLPSDRFSAERTGGSVSTLTIQRTQQEDSAVYLCASSIGLAGTETQYFGPGTRLLVL.

This chain connects TRBV7-2 to TRBJ2-3, with 7 bases fitting TRBD1. From germline, CDR1 is SGHTA and CDR2 FQGNSA. V dropped 2 bases and J dropped 0; count of bases not matched to a gene: 8. The CDR3 runs 17 residues. The chain's CDR3 is CASSLPGTAGSTDTQYF. The CDR3 DNA is TGTGCCAGCAGCTTACCCGGGACAGCTGGTAGCACAGATACGCAGTATTTT.

The count of this clone is one. The rearrangement joins TRBV27 to TRBJ2-1; D might be TRBD1 (5 bases). There are 16 residues in the CDR3. Germline-derived CDR1 and CDR2 are MNHEY and SMNVEV (reference sequence). V lost 1 base and J 5 bases, leaving 15 bases between the germline ends. CDR3 nucleotides: TGTGCCAGCAGTTTATATCTGGCAGGGCCAAACAATGAGCAGTTCTTC. Translation gives CASSLYLAGPNNEQFF.

The V and J genes are TRBV19 and TRBJ2-1; a possible D gene is TRBD2 (5 bases). CDR3 length: 16 residues. The ends were cut back, 1 base at V and 2 bases at J, with 12 bases in the middle. Germline V CDR1 and CDR2: LNHDA, SQIVND (reference sequence). The CDR3 sequence is CASSIVLGRTYNEQFF. The CDR3 coding sequence is TGTGCCAGTAGTATAGTTCTGGGGAGAACCTACAATGAGCAGTTCTTC.

CDR3 nucleotide sequence: TGCAGCGTGACGACAGGGGGTACCGGGGAGCTGTTTTTT. The encoded protein is CSVTTGGTGELFF. This rearrangement joins TRBV29-1 to TRBJ2-2; 9 nucleotides align to TRBD1. CDR3 length: 13 amino acids. J lost 5 bases, V lost 6 bases, and 4 bases had no gene match. Germline assignment: CDR1 SQVTM and CDR2 ANQGSEA.

Only one count was recorded for this clone. The V call is TRBV4-2, the J call TRBJ2-3, with TRBD2 matching over 9 bases. Germline V gene lookup returns CDR1 LGHNA and CDR2 YNFKEQ. J gave up 4 bases and V 0 bases, and 5 bases lay outside the gene matches. The CDR3 has 16 residues. CDR3 amino acids: CASSQDKRGVSDTQYF. DNA for the CDR3: TGTGCCAGCAGCCAAGATAAGCGGGGGGTTTCAGATACGCAGTATTTT.

V usage is TRBV7-2 and J usage is TRBJ1-5; 9 positions agree with TRBD1. Germline V CDR1 and CDR2: SGHTA, FQGNSA. V shed 5 bases, J shed 5 bases, and the junction held 1 base outside the gene matches. The CDR3 totals 13 residues. CDR3 sequence reads: CASSRTGDQPQHF. The CDR3 DNA follows: TGTGCCAGCAGCCGGACAGGGGATCAGCCCCAGCATTTT. The complete variable domain, with remaining parts taken from reference TRBV7-2 and TRBJ1-5, reads GAGVSQSPSNKVTEKGKDVELRCDPISGHTALYWYRQSLGQGLEFLIYFQGNSAPDKSGLPSDRFSAERTGGSVSTLTIQRTQQEDSAVYLCASSRTGDQPQHFGDGTRLSIL.

This rearrangement joins TRBV18 to TRBJ2-7, with 10 bases lining up with TRBD2. V lost 2 bases, J lost 1 base, and 5 bases stayed unmatched. Germline-derived CDR1 and CDR2 are KGHSH and LQKENI. This CDR3 comprises 16 residues. The CDR3 DNA reads as TGTGCCAGCTCACCAGCTAGCGGGGGCCAATCCTACGAGCAGTACTTC. It specifies CASSPASGGQSYEQYF.

The J gene is TRBJ2-7, the V gene TRBV18, with 9 bases that match TRBD1. The CDR3 contains 12 residues. Germline CDR1 reads KGHSH; CDR2 reads LQKENI. The junction had 4 bases not matched to a gene; V was cut back by 2 bases and J by 11 bases. The CDR3 nucleotides are TGTGCCAGCTCACCAAGTGGACAGGGGAAGTACTTC. This gives the protein CASSPSGQGKYF.